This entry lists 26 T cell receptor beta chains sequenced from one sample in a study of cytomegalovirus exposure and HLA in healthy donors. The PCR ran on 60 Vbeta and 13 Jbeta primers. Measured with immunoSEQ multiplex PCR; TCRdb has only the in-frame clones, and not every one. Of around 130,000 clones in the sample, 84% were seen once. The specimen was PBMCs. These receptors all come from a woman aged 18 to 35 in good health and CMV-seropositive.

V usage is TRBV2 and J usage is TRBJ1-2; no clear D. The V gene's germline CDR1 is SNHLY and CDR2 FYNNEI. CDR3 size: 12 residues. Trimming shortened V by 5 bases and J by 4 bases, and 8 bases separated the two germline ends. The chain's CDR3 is CASSQYSYGYTF. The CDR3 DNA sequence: TGTGCCAGCAGTCAATACAGCTATGGCTACACCTTC.

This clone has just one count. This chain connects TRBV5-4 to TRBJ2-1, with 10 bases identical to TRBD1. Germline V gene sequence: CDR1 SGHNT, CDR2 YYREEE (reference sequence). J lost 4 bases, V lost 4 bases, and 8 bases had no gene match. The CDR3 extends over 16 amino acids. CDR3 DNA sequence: TGTGCCAGCAGCGCCGCCGGGACAGGGGCTTACAATGAGCAGTTCTTC. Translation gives CASSAAGTGAYNEQFF. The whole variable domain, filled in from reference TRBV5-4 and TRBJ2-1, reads ETGVTQSPTHLIKTRGQQVTLRCSSQSGHNTVSWYQQALGQGPQFIFQYYREEENGRGNFPPRFSGLQFPNYSSELNVNALELDDSALYLCASSAAGTGAYNEQFFGPGTRLTVL.

For the CDR3, the DNA is TGTGCCAGCAGTTCGATTGGGACTAGCGGACCCCCTAACGAGCAGTACTTC. Amino acids: CASSSIGTSGPPNEQYF. The chain links TRBV27 to TRBJ2-7; 11 nucleotides match TRBD2. With 4 bases clipped from V and 5 bases from J, the junction kept 13 bases outside the gene matches. The CDR3 is made up of 17 amino acids. Germline V gene lookup returns CDR1 MNHEY and CDR2 SMNVEV (reference sequence).

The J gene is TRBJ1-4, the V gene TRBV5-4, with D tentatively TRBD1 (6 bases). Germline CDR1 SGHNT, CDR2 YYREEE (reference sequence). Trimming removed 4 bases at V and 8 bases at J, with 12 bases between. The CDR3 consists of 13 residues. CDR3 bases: TGTGCCAGCAGCCCCGGACAGAACGAAAAACTGTTTTTT. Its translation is CASSPGQNEKLFF. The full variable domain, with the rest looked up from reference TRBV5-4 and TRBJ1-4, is ETGVTQSPTHLIKTRGQQVTLRCSSQSGHNTVSWYQQALGQGPQFIFQYYREEENGRGNFPPRFSGLQFPNYSSELNVNALELDDSALYLCASSPGQNEKLFFGSGTQLSVL.

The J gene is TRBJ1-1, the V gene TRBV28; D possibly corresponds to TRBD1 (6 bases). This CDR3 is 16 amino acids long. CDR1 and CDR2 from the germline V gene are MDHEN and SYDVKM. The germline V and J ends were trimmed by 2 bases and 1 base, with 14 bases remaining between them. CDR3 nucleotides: TGTGCCAGCAGTTTAGGGACATCTTACCCGAACACTGAAGCTTTCTTT. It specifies CASSLGTSYPNTEAFF.

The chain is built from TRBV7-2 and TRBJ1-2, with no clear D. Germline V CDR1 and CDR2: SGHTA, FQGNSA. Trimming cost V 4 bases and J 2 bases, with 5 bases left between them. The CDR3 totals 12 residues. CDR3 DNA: TGTGCCAGCAGCTCCGGGAACTATGGCTACACCTTC. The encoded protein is CASSSGNYGYTF.

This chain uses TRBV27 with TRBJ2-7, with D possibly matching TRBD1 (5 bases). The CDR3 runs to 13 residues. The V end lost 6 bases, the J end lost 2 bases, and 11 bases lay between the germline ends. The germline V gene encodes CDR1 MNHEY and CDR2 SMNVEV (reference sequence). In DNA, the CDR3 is TGTGCCAGCAGCCCACAGACAGCCTACGAGCAGTACTTC. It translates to CASSPQTAYEQYF.

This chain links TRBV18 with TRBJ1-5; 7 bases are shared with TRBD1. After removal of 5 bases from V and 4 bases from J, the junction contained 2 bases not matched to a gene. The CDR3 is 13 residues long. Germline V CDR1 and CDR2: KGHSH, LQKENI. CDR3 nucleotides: TGTGCCAGCTCAAGGGACAGAAATCAGCCCCAGCATTTT. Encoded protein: CASSRDRNQPQHF. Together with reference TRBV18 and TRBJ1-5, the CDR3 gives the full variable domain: NAGVMQNPRHLVRRRGQEARLRCSPMKGHSHVYWYRQLPEEGLKFMVYLQKENIIDESGMPKERFSAEFPKEGPSILRIQQVVRGDSAAYFCASSRDRNQPQHFGDGTRLSIL.

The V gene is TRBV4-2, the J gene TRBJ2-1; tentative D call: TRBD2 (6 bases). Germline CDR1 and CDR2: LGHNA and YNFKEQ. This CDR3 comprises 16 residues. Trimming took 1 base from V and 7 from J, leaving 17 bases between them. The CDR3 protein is CASSQGQVVRGNEQFF. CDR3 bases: TGTGCCAGCAGCCAAGGCCAGGTAGTTCGGGGGAATGAGCAGTTCTTC.

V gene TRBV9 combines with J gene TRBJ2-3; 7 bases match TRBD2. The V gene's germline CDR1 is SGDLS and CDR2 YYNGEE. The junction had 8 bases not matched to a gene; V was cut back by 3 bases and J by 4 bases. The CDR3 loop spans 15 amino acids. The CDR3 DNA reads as TGTGCCAGCAGCGCCTGGGGGGAGGGATCAGATACGCAGTATTTT. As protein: CASSAWGEGSDTQYF.

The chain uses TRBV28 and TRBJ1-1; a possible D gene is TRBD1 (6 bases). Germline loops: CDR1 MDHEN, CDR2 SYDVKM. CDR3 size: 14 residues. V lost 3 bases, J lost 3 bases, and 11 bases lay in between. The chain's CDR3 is CASSLGRGDTEAFF. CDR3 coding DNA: TGTGCCAGCAGTTTGGGCAGGGGCGACACTGAAGCTTTCTTT. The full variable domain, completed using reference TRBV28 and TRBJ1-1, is DVKVTQSSRYLVKRTGEKVFLECVQDMDHENMFWYRQDPGLGLRLIYFSYDVKMKEKGDIPEGYSVSREKKERFSLILESASTNQTSMYLCASSLGRGDTEAFFGQGTRLTVV.

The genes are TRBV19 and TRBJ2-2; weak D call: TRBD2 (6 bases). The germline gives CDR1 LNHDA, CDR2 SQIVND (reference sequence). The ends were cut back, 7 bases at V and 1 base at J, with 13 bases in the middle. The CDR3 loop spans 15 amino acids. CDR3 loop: CASMWGGVNTGELFF. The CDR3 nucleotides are TGTGCCAGTATGTGGGGCGGGGTGAACACCGGGGAGCTGTTTTTT.

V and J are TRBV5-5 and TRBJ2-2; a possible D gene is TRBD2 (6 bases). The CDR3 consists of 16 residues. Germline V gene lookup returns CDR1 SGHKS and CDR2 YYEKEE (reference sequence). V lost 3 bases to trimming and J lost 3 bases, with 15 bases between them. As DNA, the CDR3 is TGTGCCAGCAGCTCCAAACCGGGGGAGGACACCGGGGAGCTGTTTTTT. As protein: CASSSKPGEDTGELFF.

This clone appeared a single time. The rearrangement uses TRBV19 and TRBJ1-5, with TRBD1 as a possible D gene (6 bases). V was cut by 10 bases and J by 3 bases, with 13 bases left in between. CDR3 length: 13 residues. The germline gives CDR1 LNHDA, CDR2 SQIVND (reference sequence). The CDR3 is CATQGQFNQPQHF. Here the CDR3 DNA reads TGTGCCACCCAGGGACAATTCAATCAGCCCCAGCATTTT.

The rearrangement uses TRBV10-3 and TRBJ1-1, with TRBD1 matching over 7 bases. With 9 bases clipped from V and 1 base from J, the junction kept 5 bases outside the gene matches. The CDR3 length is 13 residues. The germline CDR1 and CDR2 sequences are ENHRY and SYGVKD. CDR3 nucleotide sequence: TGTGCCATTGCCGACAGGGCGAACACTGAAGCTTTCTTT. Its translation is CAIADRANTEAFF.

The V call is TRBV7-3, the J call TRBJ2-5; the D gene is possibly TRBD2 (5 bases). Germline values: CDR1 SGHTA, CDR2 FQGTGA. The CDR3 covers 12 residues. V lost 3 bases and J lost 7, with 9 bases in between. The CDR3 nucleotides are TGTGCCAGCAGCTTGGACTTCGGGACCCAGTACTTC. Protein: CASSLDFGTQYF. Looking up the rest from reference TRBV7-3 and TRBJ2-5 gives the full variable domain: GAGVSQTPSNKVTEKGKYVELRCDPISGHTALYWYRQSLGQGPEFLIYFQGTGAADDSGLPNDRFFAVRPEGSVSTLKIQRTERGDSAVYLCASSLDFGTQYFGPGTRLLVL.

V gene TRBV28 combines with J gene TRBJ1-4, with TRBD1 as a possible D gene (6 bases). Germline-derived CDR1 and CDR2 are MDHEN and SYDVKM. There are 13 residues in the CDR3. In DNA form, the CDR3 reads TGTGCAACCTGCCAGGGGACTAATGAAAAACTGTTTTTT. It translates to CATCQGTNEKLFF.

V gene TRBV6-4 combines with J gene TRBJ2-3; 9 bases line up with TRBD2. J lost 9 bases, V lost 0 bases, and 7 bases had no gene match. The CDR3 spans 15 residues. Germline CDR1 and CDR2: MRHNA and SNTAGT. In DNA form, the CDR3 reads TGTGCCAGCAGTGACTCGCGGGGGGGCGGTGAGACGCAGTATTTT. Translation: CASSDSRGGGETQYF.

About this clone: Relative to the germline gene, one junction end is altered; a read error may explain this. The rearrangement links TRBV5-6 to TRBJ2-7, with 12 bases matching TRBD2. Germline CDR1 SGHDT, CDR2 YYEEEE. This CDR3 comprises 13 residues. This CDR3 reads CASSLSSGGAQDF. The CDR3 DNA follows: TGTGCCAGCAGCTTGTCTAGCGGGGGGGCCCAAGACTTC.

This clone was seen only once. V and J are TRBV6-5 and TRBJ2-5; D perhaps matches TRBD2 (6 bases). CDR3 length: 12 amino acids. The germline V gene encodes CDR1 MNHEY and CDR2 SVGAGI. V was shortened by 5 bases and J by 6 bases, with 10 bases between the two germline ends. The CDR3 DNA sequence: TGTGCCAGCAGTAACGGACTACAGACCCAGTACTTC. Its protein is CASSNGLQTQYF.

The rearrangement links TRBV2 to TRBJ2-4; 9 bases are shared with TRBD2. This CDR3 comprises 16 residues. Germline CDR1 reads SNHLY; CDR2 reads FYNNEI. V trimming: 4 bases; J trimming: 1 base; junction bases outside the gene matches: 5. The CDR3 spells CASSGGSGGAKNIQYF. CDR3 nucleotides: TGTGCCAGCAGTGGGGGCAGCGGGGGGGCCAAAAACATTCAGTACTTC.

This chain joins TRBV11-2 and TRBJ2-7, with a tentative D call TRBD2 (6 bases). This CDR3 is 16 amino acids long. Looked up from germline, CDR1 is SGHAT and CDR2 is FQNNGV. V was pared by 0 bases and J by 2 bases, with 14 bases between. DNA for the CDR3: TGTGCCAGCAGCTTAGAGGGCGGGGTGCCCACCTACGAGCAGTACTTC. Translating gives CASSLEGGVPTYEQYF.

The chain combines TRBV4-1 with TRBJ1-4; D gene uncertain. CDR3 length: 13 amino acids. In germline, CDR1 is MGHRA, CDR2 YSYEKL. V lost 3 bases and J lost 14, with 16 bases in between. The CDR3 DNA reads TGCGCCAGCAGCCACAGGCAGACACCGGGGCTGTTTTTT. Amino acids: CASSHRQTPGLFF.

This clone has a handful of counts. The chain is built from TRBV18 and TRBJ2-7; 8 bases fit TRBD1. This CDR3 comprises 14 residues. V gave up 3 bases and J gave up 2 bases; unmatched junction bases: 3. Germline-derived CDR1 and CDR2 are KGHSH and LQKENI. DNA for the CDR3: TGTGCCAGCTCACCGACAGGGGAACCCTACGAGCAGTACTTC. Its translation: CASSPTGEPYEQYF.

CDR3 bases: TGTGCCACCTCGAGGGGGGGGTTCTCCTACGAGCAGTACTTC. Translating gives CATSRGGFSYEQYF. The chain couples TRBV6-1 to TRBJ2-7, with D perhaps matching TRBD2 (7 bases). The CDR3 consists of 14 residues. The V end lost 10 bases, the J end lost 0 bases, and 16 bases lay between the germline ends. Germline CDR1 and CDR2: MNHNS and SASEGT.

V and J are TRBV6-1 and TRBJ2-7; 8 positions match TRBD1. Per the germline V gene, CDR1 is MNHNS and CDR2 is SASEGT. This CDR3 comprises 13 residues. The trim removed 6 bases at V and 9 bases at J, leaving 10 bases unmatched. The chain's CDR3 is CASSDFDRGWQYF. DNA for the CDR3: TGTGCCAGCAGCGACTTCGACAGGGGCTGGCAGTACTTC.